The source of this TCR beta chain is a study of shared clonotypes between healthy human individuals. V was pared by 1 base and J by 5 bases, with 6 bases between. This CDR3 has 13 amino acids. From germline, CDR1 is SGHTA and CDR2 FQGNSA. The protocol was immunoSEQ multiplex PCR, while the TCRdb copy is restricted to in-frame clones and leaves out a portion. The sample lists some 1.1 million clones; approximately 80% were seen once. About this clone itself: Its antigen remains unknown.

Findings and limits, study-wide: Despite large depth, rarefaction showed incomplete sorted-subset sequencing. What limited the represented genetic and exposure-history diversity was the small number of donors.

This receptor was identified in a man between 18 and 35 years old in good health. Some clones in this sample may be carry-over from other donors' samples. The chain couples TRBV7-2 to TRBJ1-5, with D unclear. What was sequenced was memory CD4+ T cells from PBMCs. Described subset: CD45RA-negative fraction. The CDR3: CASSLVSDQPQHF. The CDR3 DNA is TGTGCCAGCAGCTTAGTGAGCGATCAGCCCCAGCATTTT.